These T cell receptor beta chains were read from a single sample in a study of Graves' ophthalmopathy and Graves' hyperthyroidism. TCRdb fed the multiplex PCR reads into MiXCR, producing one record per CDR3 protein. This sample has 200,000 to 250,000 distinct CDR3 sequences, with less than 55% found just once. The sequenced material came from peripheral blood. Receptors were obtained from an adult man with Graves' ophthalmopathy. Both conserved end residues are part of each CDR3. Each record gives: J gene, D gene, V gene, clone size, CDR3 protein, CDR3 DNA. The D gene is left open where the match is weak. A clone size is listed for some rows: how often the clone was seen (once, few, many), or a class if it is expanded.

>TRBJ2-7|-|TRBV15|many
CATSLARGGEQYF
TGTGCCACCAGCCTCGCCAGGGGTGGAGAGCAGTACTTC
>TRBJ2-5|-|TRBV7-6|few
CASSPRDSRETQYF
TGTGCCAGCAGCCCGCGGGACAGTCGAGAGACCCAGTACTTC
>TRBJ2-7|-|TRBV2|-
CASRGRLGEQYF
TGTGCCAGCAGGGGACGGTTGGGAGAGCAGTACTTC
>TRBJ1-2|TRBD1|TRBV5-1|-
CASSFKGQWNGYTF
TGCGCCAGCAGCTTTAAGGGACAGTGGAATGGCTACACCTTC
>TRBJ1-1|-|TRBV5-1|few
CASSLVQGRESGTEAFF
TGCGCCAGCAGCTTGGTACAGGGAAGGGAAAGTGGGACTGAAGCTTTCTTT
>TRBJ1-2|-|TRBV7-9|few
CASSLERGQNGYTF
TGTGCCAGCAGCTTAGAAAGGGGCCAGAATGGCTACACCTTC
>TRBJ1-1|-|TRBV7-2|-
CASSPRGAWNTEAFF
TGTGCCAGCAGCCCACGGGGGGCTTGGAACACTGAAGCTTTCTTT
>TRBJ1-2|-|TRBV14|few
CASSQDRADLSGYTF
TGTGCCAGCAGCCAAGATCGGGCGGACCTCAGTGGCTACACCTTC
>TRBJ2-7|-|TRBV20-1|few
CSATIQSYEQYF
TGCAGTGCTACCATACAGTCCTACGAGCAGTACTTC
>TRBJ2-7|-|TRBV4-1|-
CASSQDWKVSSYEQYF
TGTGCCAGCAGCCAAGATTGGAAGGTGAGCTCCTACGAGCAGTACTTC
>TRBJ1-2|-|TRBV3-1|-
CASSQGALYTF
TGTGCCAGCAGCCAAGGGGCACTCTACACCTTC
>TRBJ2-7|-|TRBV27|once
CASSLNGRAEYF
TGTGCCAGCAGTCTGAACGGCAGGGCCGAGTACTTC
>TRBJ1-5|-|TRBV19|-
CASSIDSSGQSNQPQHF
TGTGCCAGTAGTATAGATAGTTCGGGGCAAAGCAATCAGCCCCAGCATTTT
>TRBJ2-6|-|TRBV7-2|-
CASRTNSGANVLTF
TGTGCCAGCAGGACAAACTCTGGGGCCAACGTCCTGACTTTC
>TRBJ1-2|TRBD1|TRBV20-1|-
CSARRRGLHYGYTF
TGCAGTGCTAGAAGGAGGGGGCTCCACTATGGCTACACCTTC
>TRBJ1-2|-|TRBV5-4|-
CASSLEEGANYGYTF
TGTGCCAGCAGCTTGGAAGAGGGTGCCAACTATGGCTACACCTTC
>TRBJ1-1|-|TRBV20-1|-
CSARKGTNTEAFF
TGCAGTGCTAGGAAGGGGACGAACACTGAAGCTTTCTTT
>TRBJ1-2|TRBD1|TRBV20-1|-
CSANGDRVYGYTF
TGCAGTGCTAACGGGGACAGGGTCTACGGCTACACCTTC
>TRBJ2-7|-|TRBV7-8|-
CASSNHRDESYEQYF
TGTGCCAGCAGCAATCACCGGGACGAGTCCTACGAGCAGTACTTC
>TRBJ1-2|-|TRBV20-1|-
CSGALGGDYGYTF
TGCAGTGGGGCCCTTGGGGGGGACTATGGCTACACCTTC
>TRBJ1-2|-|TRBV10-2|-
CASSEGSYTF
TGCGCCAGCAGTGAAGGGAGCTACACCTTC
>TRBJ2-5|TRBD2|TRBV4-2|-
CASSRGLGAGEVETQYF
TGTGCCAGCAGCCGGGGGCTGGGAGCGGGAGAGGTCGAGACCCAGTACTTC
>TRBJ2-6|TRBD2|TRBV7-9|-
CASSVPLAGGPDPGANVLTF
TGTGCCAGCAGCGTACCTCTAGCGGGAGGGCCGGACCCTGGGGCCAACGTCCTGACTTTC
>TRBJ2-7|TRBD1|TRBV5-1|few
CASSLGGTGRTYEQYF
TGCGCCAGCAGCTTGGGGGGGACAGGGAGGACCTACGAGCAGTACTTC
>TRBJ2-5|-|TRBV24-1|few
CATSDPTGGIETQYF
TGTGCCACCAGTGACCCCACCGGAGGGATAGAGACCCAGTACTTC
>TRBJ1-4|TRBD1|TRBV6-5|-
CASSHRDRGREELFF
TGTGCCAGCAGTCATCGAGACAGGGGGCGTGAAGAACTGTTTTTT
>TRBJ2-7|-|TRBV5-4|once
CASSQERGEGHHEQYF
TGTGCCAGCAGCCAAGAGAGGGGGGAGGGCCACCACGAGCAGTACTTC
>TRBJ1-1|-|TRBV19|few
CASSIEEGTTEAFF
TGTGCCAGTAGTATAGAAGAAGGGACCACTGAAGCTTTCTTT
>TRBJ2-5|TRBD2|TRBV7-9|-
CASSLGGTSVQETQYF
TGTGCCAGCAGCTTAGGTGGGACTAGCGTCCAAGAGACCCAGTACTTC
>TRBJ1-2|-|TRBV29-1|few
CSVEDPGGEYGYTF
TGCAGCGTTGAAGATCCGGGGGGCGAATATGGCTACACCTTC
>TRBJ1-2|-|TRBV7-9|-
CASSLSGLDGYTF
TGTGCCAGCAGCTTATCAGGGTTGGATGGCTACACCTTC
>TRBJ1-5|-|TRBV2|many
CASSRDPNQPQHF
TGTGCCAGCAGCCGGGACCCCAATCAGCCCCAGCATTTT
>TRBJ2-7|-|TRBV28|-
CASSSPRQISYEQYF
TGTGCCAGCAGTTCCCCCCGACAGATTTCCTACGAGCAGTACTTC
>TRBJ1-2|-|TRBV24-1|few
CATSWSAGDYGYTF
TGTGCCACCAGTTGGTCAGCAGGGGACTATGGCTACACCTTC
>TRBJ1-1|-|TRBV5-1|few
CASSFESRNTEAFF
TGCGCCAGCAGCTTTGAGAGTCGCAACACTGAAGCTTTCTTT
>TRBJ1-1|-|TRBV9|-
CASSPSGQLVFF
TGTGCCAGCAGCCCCTCCGGACAGTTAGTTTTCTTT
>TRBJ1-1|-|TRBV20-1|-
CSARNGPGVRAFF
TGCAGTGCTAGAAATGGTCCGGGGGTGAGGGCTTTCTTT
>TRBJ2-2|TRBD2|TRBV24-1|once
CATSDHGLAGTGELFF
TGTGCCACCAGTGACCATGGACTAGCGGGAACCGGGGAGCTGTTTTTT
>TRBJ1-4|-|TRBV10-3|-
CAISVGNEKLFF
TGTGCCATCAGTGTTGGCAATGAAAAACTGTTTTTT
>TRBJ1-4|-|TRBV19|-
CATGYFGNEKLFF
TGTGCCACCGGGTATTTCGGGAATGAAAAACTGTTTTTT
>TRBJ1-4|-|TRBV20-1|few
CSARGSNEKLFF
TGCAGTGCTAGGGGGTCTAATGAAAAACTGTTTTTT
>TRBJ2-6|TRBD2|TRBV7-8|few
CASSLAGLAGVGGANVLTF
TGTGCCAGCAGCTTAGCTGGGCTAGCGGGGGTTGGGGGGGCCAACGTCCTGACTTTC
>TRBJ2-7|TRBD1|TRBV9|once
CASSARTDRASYEQYF
TGTGCCAGCAGCGCCCGCACCGACAGGGCCTCCTACGAGCAGTACTTC
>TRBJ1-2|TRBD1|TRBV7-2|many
CASSFATGGTYGYTF
TGTGCCAGCAGCTTCGCGACAGGGGGAACCTATGGCTACACCTTC
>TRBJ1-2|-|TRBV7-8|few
CASSLEQGRGYGYTF
TGTGCCAGCAGCTTAGAACAGGGCCGGGGCTATGGCTACACCTTC
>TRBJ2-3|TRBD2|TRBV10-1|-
CASNGGGSTDTQYF
TGCGCCAGCAACGGGGGGGGAAGCACAGATACGCAGTATTTT
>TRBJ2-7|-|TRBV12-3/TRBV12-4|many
CASSRTYEQYF
TGTGCCAGCAGTCGAACCTACGAGCAGTACTTC
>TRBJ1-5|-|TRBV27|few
CASADSSNQPQHF
TGTGCCAGCGCCGACAGTAGCAATCAGCCCCAGCATTTT
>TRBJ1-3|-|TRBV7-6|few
CASSKGDPGNTIYF
TGTGCCAGCAGCAAGGGGGACCCTGGAAACACCATATATTTT
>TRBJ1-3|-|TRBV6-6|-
CASRAPTEAFSGNTIYF
TGTGCCAGCAGGGCTCCGACTGAAGCTTTCTCTGGAAACACCATATATTTT
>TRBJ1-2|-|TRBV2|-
CAPRDPLGGYTF
TGTGCCCCCAGGGATCCACTGGGGGGCTACACCTTC
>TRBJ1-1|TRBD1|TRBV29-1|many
CSVHRGFNTEAFF
TGCAGCGTACACAGGGGGTTTAACACTGAAGCTTTCTTT
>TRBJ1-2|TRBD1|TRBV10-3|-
CAISGDREVSYGYTF
TGTGCCATCAGCGGGGACAGGGAAGTGAGCTATGGCTACACCTTC
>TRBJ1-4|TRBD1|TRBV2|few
CASSPGTGDEKLFF
TGTGCCAGCAGCCCCGGGACAGGGGATGAAAAACTGTTTTTT
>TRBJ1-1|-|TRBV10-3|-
CASRSTRNTEAFF
TGTGCCAGCAGATCGACACGGAACACTGAAGCTTTCTTT
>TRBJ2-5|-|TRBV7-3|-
CASSLEWQRLQETQYF
TGTGCCAGCAGCTTAGAATGGCAGAGGTTACAAGAGACCCAGTACTTC
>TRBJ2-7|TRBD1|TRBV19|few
CASSTPGTGGFEQYF
TGTGCCAGTAGTACCCCCGGGACAGGGGGCTTCGAGCAGTACTTC
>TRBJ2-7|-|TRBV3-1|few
CASSLGETQVRPGEQYF
TGTGCCAGCAGCCTTGGGGAGACCCAGGTCCGTCCGGGTGAGCAGTACTTC
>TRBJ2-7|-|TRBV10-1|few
CASSSTGTNSYEQYF
TGCGCCAGCAGTTCCACCGGGACAAACTCCTACGAGCAGTACTTC
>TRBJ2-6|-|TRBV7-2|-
CASSPYREIGANVLTF
TGTGCCAGCAGCCCCTACAGGGAGATTGGGGCCAACGTCCTGACTTTC